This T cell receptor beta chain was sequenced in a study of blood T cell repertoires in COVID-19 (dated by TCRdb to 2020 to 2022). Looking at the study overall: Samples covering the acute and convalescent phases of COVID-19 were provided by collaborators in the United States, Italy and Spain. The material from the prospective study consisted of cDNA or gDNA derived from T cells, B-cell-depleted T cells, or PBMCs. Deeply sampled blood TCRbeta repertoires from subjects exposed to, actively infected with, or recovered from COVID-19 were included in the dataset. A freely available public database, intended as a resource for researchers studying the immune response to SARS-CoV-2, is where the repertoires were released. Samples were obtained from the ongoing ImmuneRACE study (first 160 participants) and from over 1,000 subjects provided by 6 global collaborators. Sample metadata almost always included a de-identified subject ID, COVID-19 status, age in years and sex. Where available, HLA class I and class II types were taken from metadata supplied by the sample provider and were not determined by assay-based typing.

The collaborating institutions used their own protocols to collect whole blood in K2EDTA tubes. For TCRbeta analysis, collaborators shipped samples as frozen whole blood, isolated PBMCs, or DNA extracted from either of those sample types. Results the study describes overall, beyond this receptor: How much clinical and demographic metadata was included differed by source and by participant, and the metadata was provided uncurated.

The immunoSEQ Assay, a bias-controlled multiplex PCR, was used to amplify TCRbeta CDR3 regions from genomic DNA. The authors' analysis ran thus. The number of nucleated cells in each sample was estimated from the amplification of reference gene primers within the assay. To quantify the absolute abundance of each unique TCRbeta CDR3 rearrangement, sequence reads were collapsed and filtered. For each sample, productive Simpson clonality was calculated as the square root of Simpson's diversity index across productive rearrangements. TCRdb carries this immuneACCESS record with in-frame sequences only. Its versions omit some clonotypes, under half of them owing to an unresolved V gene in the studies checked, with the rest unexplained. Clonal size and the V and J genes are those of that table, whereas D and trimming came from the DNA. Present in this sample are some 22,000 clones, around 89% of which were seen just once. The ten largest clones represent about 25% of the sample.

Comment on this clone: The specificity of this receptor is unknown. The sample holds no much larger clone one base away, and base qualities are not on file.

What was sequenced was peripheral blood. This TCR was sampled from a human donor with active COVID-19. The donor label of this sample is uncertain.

The bases read TGTGCCAGTAGTCCAGGCCCTTATAATTCACCCCTCCACTTT. Its translation reads: CASSPGPYNSPLHF. The chain joins TRBV19 to TRBJ1-6, with no confidently assigned D gene. V gives up 5 bases and J gives up 4 bases, and the segment between their germline ends measures 9 bases. Looking up the germline V gene (reference sequence) yields CDR1 LNHDA and CDR2 SQIVND. The CDR3, cysteine through phenylalanine, is 14 amino acids long. Only the CDR3 region is kept as DNA, spanning 42 bases read in frame from base 1.